There are many counts of the clone carrying this T cell receptor beta chain. This sample stems from a study of T cells in Graves' hyperthyroidism and ophthalmopathy. The germline V gene encodes CDR1 DFQATT and CDR2 SNEGSKA (reference sequence). With 3 bases clipped from V and 5 bases from J, the junction kept 5 bases outside the gene matches. This CDR3 contains 14 residues. The PBMCs studied were ones that came from about 10 ml fresh peripheral blood. Regions amplified from RNA transcripts were the TCR beta CDR3 regions. The HTBI primer set served for first-round RT-PCR of the TCR CDR3. TCRdb used MiXCR to reprocess the multiplex PCR reads, holding one entry per CDR3 protein. The repertoire has around 250,000 distinct CDR3 sequences, roughly 15% of them found once; the top ten carry roughly 13%.

Sequenced input: blood. This chain connects TRBV20-1 to TRBJ1-1, with 11 bases lining up with TRBD1. The origin of this receptor is a woman aged 40 to 50 with Graves' hyperthyroidism that later progressed to Graves' ophthalmopathy. The CDR3 sequence: CSASSGQGATEAFF. As DNA, the CDR3 is TGCAGTGCTAGTAGCGGACAGGGGGCTACTGAAGCTTTCTTT.